The clone carrying this TCR beta chain was seen a few times. The investigators reverse transcribed all of the isolated RNA, so they sequenced expressed TCRB transcripts. Method: immunoSEQ multiplex PCR; TCRdb's copy keeps in-frame clones and lacks some. The sample holds 300,000 to 350,000 clones, roughly a fifth seen once. The sample belongs to a study of beta chain features in type 1 diabetes. The junction had 6 bases not matched to a gene; V was cut back by 10 bases and J by 2 bases. Germline CDR1 and CDR2: MNHEY and SVGAGI. This CDR3 is 13 amino acids long. The sequenced sample consisted of naive CD4+ T cells from blood. This clonotype was obtained from a woman aged 18-29 years in good health. The chain links TRBV6-5 to TRBJ2-7; 9 positions match TRBD1. The CDR3 DNA follows: TGTGCCACCCGGACAGGGGCCACCTACGAGCAGTACTTC. This encodes CATRTGATYEQYF.